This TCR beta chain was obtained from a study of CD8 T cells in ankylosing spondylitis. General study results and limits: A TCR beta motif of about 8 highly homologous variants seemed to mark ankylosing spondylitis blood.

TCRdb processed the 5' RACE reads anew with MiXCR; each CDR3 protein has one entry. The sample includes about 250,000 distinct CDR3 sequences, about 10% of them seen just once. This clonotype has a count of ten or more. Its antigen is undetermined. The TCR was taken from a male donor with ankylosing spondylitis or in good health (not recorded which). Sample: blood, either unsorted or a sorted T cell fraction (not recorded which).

Here the CDR3 DNA reads TGTGCCAGCAGCTTAGTTTCTAGCGGGGGTATTACCGGGGAGCTGTTTTTT. Its protein product is CASSLVSSGGITGELFF. The chain is built from TRBV7-2 and TRBJ2-2; 10 bases map to TRBD2. The CDR3 runs 17 residues. Losses at the gene ends were 1 base for V and 5 bases for J; bases not matched to a gene: 7. Germline V gene data show CDR1 as SGHTA and CDR2 as FQGNSA. Full variable domain (missing parts from reference TRBV7-2 and TRBJ2-2): GAGVSQSPSNKVTEKGKDVELRCDPISGHTALYWYRQSLGQGLEFLIYFQGNSAPDKSGLPSDRFSAERTGGSVSTLTIQRTQQEDSAVYLCASSLVSSGGITGELFFGEGSRLTVL.